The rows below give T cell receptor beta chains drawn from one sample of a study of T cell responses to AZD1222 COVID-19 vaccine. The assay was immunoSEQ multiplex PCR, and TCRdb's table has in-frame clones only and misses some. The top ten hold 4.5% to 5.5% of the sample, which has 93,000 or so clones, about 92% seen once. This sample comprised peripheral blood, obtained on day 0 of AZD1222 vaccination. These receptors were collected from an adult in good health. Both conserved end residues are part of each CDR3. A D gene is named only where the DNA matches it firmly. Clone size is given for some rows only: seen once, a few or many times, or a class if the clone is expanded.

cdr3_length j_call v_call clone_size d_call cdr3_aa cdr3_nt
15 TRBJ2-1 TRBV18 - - CASSPRGTSYNEQFF TGTGCCAGCTCACCTCGGGGGACTTCCTACAATGAGCAGTTCTTC
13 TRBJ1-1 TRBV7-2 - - CASSRAGNTEAFF TGTGCCAGCAGCCGTGCGGGGAACACTGAAGCTTTCTTT
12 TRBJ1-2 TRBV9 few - CASSAYWGGYTF TGTGCCAGCAGCGCCTATTGGGGAGGCTACACCTTC
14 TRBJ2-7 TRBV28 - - CASRGTGSSYEQYF TGTGCCAGCAGGGGAACAGGGAGCTCCTACGAGCAGTACTTC
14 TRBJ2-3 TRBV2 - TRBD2 CASTARTSFSTQYF TGTGCCAGCACCGCACGGACTAGCTTTTCTACGCAGTATTTT
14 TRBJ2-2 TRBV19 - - CASSQGRGSGELFF TGTGCCAGTAGTCAGGGAAGGGGATCCGGGGAGCTGTTTTTT
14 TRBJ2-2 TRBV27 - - CASSLRYRTGELFF TGTGCCAGCAGTTTACGATACAGAACCGGGGAGCTGTTTTTT
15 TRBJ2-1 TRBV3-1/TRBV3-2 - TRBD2 CASSQGGGYINEQFF TGTGCCAGCAGCCAAGGCGGGGGGTATATTAATGAGCAGTTCTTC
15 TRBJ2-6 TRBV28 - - CASSTTLSGANVLTF TGTGCCAGTTCCACCACTCTCTCTGGGGCCAACGTCCTGACTTTC
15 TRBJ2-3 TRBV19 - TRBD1 CASHSRGQGADTQYF TGTGCCAGTCACTCTCGGGGACAGGGCGCGGATACGCAGTATTTT
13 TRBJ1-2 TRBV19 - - CASASDGNYGYTF TGTGCCAGTGCCTCGGACGGTAACTATGGCTACACCTTC
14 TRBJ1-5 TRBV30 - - CAWSGGAGRKPQHF TGTGCCTGGAGTGGAGGGGCGGGGAGAAAGCCCCAGCATTTT
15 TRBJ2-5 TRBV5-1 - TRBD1 CASSTTGGIEETQYF TGCGCCAGCAGCACCACAGGGGGCATTGAAGAGACCCAGTACTTC
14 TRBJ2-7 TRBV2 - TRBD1 CASSLDRAAYEQYF TGTGCCAGCAGCCTCGACAGGGCAGCCTACGAGCAGTACTTC
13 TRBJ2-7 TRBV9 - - CASSVDVDYEQYF TGTGCCAGCAGCGTAGATGTAGACTACGAGCAGTACTTC
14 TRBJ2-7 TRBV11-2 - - CASSLAAVDYEQYF TGTGCCAGCAGCTTAGCTGCGGTTGACTACGAGCAGTACTTC
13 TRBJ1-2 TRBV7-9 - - CASSSRANYGYTF TGTGCCAGCAGCTCGAGAGCTAACTATGGCTACACCTTC
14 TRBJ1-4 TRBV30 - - CAWRGSPTNEKLFF TGTGCCTGGAGGGGGTCTCCAACTAATGAAAAACTGTTTTTT
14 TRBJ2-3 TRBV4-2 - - CASSQDWRTDTQYF TGTGCCAGCAGCCAAGATTGGCGGACAGATACGCAGTATTTT
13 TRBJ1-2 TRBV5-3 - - CARSLQGGYGYTF TGTGCCAGAAGCTTACAGGGCGGCTATGGCTACACCTTC
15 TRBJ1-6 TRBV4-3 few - CASSQQRSSGSPLHF TGCGCCAGCAGCCAACAACGGTCCAGCGGTTCACCCCTCCACTTT
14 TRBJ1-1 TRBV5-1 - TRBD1 CASHPNRGGTEAFF TGCGCCAGCCACCCGAACAGGGGGGGCACTGAAGCTTTCTTT
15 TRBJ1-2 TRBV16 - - CASSQGLPGSYGYTF TGTGCCAGCAGCCAAGGACTTCCAGGGAGCTATGGCTACACCTTC